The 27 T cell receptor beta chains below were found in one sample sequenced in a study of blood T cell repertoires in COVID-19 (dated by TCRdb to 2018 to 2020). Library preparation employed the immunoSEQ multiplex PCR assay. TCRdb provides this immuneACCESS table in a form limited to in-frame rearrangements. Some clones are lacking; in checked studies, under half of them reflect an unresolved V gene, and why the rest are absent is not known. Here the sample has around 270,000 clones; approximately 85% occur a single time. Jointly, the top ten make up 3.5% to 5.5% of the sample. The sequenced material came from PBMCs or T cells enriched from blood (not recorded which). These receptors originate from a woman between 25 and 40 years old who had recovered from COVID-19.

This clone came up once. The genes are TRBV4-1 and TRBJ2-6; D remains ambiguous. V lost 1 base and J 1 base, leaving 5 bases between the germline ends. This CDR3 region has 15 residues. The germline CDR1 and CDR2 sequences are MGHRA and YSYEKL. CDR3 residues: CASSQVVSGANVLTF. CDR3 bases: TGCGCCAGCAGCCAAGTCGTGTCTGGGGCCAACGTCCTGACTTTC.

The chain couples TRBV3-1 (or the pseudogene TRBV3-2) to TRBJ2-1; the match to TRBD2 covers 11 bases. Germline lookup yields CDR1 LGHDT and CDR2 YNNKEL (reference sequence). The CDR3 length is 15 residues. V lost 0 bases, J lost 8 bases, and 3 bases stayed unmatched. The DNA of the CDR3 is TGTGCCAGCAGCCAAGAGCTAGCGGGGGGACATGAGCAGTTCTTC. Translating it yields CASSQELAGGHEQFF.

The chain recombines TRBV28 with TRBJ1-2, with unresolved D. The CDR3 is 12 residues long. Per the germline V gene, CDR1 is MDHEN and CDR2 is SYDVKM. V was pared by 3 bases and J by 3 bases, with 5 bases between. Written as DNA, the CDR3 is TGTGCCAGCAGTTTTCCGGACTATGGCTACACCTTC. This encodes CASSFPDYGYTF.

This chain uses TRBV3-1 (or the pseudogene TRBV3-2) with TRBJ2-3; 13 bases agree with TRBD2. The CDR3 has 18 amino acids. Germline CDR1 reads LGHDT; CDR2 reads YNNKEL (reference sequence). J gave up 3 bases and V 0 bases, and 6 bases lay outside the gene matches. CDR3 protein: CASSQDALAGGWTDTQYF. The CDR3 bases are TGTGCCAGCAGCCAAGATGCACTAGCGGGAGGGTGGACAGATACGCAGTATTTT.

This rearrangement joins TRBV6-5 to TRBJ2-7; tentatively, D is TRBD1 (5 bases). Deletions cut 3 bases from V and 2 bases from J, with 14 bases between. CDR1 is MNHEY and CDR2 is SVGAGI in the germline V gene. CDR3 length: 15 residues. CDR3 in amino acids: CASSYSAGSPYEQYF. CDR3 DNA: TGTGCCAGCAGTTATTCGGCAGGGTCTCCCTACGAGCAGTACTTC.

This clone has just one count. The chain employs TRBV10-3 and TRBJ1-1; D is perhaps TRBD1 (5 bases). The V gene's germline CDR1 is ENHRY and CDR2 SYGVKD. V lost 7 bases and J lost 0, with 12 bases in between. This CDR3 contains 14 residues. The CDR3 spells CAIMIPGLNTEAFF. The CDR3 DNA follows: TGTGCCATCATGATCCCAGGGCTGAACACTGAAGCTTTCTTT.

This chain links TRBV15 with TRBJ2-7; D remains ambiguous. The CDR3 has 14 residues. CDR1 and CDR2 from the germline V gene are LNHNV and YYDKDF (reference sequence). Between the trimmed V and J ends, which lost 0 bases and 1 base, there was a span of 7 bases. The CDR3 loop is CATSRETSSYEQYF. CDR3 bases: TGTGCCACCAGCAGAGAGACTTCATCCTACGAGCAGTACTTC.

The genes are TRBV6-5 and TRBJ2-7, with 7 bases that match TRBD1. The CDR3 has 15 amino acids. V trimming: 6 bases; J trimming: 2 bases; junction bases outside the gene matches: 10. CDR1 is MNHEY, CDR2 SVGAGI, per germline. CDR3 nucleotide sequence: TGTGCCAGCAGATCAATCCGGGACAGAACCTACGAGCAGTACTTC. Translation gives CASRSIRDRTYEQYF.

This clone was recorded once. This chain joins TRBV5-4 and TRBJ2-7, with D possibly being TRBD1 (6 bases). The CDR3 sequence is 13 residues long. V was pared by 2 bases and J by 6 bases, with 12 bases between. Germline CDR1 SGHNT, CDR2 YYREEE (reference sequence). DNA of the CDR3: TGTGCCAGCAGCTTACCGGACAGTTTCGAGCAGTACTTC. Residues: CASSLPDSFEQYF.

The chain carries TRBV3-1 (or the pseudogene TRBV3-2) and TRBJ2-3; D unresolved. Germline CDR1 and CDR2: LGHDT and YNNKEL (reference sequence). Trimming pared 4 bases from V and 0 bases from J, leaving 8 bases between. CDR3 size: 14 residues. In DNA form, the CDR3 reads TGTGCCAGCAGCCCCATCAGGAGCACAGATACGCAGTATTTT. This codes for CASSPIRSTDTQYF.

DNA of the CDR3: TGTGCCAGCAGCCGACAGGTGAACACTGAAGCTTTCTTT. Its protein product is CASSRQVNTEAFF. V and J are TRBV14 and TRBJ1-1, with D possibly TRBD1 on 6 matching bases. V dropped 4 bases and J dropped 0 bases, with 6 bases sitting between them. CDR3 length: 13 amino acids. Germline V gene sequence: CDR1 SGHDN, CDR2 FVKESK.

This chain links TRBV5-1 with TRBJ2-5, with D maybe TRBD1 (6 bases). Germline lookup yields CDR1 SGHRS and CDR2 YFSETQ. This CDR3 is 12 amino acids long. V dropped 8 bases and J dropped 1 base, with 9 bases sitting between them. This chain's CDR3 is CASAGVQETQYF. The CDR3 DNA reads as TGCGCCAGTGCAGGGGTCCAAGAGACCCAGTACTTC.

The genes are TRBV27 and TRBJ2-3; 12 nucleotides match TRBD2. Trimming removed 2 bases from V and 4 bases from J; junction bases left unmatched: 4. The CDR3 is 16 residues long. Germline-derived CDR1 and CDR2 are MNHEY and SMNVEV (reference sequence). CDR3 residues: CASSLVLAGGADTQYF. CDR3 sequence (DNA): TGTGCCAGCAGTTTAGTACTAGCGGGAGGAGCAGATACGCAGTATTTT.

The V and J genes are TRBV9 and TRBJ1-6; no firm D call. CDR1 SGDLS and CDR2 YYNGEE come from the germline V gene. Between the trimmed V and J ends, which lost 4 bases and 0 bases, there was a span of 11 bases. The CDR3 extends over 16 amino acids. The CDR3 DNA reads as TGTGCCAGCAGCAAGGAGGGAAGCTCCTATAATTCACCCCTCCACTTT. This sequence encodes CASSKEGSSYNSPLHF.

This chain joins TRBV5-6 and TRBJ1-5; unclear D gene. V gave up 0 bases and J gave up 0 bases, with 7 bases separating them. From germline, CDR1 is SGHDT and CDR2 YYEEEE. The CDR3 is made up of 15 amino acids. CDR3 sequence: CASSLGLDSNQPQHF. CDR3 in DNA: TGTGCCAGCAGCTTGGGACTCGATAGCAATCAGCCCCAGCATTTT.

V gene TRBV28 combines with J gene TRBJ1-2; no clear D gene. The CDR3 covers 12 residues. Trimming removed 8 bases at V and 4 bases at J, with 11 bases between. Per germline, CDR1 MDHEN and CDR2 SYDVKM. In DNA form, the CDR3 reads TGTGCCAGCCTCACAGAGCCCTATGGCTACACCTTC. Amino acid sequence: CASLTEPYGYTF.

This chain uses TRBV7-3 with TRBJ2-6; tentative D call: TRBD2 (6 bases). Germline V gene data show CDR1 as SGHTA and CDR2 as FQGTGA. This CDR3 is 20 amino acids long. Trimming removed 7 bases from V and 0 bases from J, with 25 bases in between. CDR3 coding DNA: TGTGCCAGCAACCTAATTCTTGGGGGGACGTATGGCTCTGGGGCCAACGTCCTGACTTTC. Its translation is CASNLILGGTYGSGANVLTF. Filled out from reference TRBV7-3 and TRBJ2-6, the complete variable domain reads GAGVSQTPSNKVTEKGKYVELRCDPISGHTALYWYRQSLGQGPEFLIYFQGTGAADDSGLPNDRFFAVRPEGSVSTLKIQRTERGDSAVYLCASNLILGGTYGSGANVLTFGAGSRLTVL.

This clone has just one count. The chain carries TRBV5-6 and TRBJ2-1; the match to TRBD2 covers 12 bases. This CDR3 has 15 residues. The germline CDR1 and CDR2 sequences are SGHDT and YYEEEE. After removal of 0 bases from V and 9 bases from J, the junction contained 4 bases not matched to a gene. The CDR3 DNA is TGTGCCAGCAGCTTGGGACTAGCGGGAGTTTTTGAGCAGTTCTTC. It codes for CASSLGLAGVFEQFF.

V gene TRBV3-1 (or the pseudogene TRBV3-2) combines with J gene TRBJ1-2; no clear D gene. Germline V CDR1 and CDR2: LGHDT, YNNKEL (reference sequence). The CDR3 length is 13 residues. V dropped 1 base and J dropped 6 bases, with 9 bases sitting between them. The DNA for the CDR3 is TGTGCCAGCAGCCAAGCCAGTTCACATGGCTACACCTTC. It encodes CASSQASSHGYTF.

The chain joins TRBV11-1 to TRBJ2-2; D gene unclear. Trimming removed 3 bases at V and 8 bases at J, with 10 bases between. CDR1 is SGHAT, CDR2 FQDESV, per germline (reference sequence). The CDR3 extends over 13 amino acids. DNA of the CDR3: TGTGCCAGCAGCTTGGCAGGCGAGGGGGAGCTGTTTTTT. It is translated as CASSLAGEGELFF.

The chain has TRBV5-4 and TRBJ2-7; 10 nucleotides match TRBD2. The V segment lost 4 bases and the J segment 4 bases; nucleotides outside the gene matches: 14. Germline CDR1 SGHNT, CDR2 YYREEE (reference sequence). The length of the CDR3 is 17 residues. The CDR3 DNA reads TGTGCCAGCAGCCCTGGCTCCAGCGGGGGGGCGTTGTACGAGCAGTACTTC. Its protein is CASSPGSSGGALYEQYF.

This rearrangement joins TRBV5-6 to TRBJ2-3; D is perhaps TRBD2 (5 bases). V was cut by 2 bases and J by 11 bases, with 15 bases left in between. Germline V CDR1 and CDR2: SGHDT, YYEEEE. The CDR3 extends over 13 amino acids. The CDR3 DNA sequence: TGTGCCAGCAGCTTTTTTCCCCCGGAGGTGCAGTATTTT. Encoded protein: CASSFFPPEVQYF.

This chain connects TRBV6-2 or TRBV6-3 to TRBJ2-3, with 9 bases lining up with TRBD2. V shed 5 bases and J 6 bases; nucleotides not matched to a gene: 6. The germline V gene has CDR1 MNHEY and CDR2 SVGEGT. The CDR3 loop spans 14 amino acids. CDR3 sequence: CASSRPSGVDTQYF. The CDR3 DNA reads TGTGCCAGCAGTCGACCTAGCGGGGTCGATACGCAGTATTTT.

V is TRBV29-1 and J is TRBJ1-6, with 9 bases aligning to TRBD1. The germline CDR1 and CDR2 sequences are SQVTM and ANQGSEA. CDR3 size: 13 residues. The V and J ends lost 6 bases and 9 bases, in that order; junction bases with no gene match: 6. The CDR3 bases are TGCAGCGTACTACAGGGGGCGGGTTCACCCCTCCACTTT. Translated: CSVLQGAGSPLHF.

CDR3: CASSIPNPNTEAFF. The CDR3 DNA reads TGTGCCAGTAGTATCCCCAATCCGAACACTGAAGCTTTCTTT. V and J are TRBV19 and TRBJ1-1; the D is unclear. The CDR3 covers 14 residues. The V gene's germline CDR1 is LNHDA and CDR2 SQIVND (reference sequence). The V and J ends lost 3 bases and 1 base respectively, with 9 bases between them.

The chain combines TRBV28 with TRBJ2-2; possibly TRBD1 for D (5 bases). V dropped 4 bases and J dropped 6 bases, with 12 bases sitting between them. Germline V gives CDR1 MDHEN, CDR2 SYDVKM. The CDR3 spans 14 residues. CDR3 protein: CASSSQGRAGELFF. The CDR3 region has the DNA TGTGCCAGCAGTTCGCAGGGTAGGGCCGGGGAGCTGTTTTTT.

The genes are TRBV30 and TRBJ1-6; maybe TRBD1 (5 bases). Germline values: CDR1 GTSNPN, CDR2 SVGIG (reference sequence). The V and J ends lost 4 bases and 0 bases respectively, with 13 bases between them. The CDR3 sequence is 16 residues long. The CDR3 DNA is TGTGCCTGGAACCCCCGCGGGGGCTCCTATAATTCACCCCTCCACTTT. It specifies CAWNPRGGSYNSPLHF.